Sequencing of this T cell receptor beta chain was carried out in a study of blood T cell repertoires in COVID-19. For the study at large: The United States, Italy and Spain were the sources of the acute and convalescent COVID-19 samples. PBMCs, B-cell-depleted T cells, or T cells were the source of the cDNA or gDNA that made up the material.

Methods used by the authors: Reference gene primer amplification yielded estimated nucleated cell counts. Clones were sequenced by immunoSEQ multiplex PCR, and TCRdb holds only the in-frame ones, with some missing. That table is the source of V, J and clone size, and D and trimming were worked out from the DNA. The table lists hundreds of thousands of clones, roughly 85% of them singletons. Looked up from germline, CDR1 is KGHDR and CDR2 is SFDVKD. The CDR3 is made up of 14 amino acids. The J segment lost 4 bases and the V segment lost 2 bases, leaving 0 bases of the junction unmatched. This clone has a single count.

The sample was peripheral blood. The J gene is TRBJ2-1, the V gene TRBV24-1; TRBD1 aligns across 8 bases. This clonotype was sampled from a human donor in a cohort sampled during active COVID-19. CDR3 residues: CATSDWTGYNEQFF. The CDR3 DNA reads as TGTGCCACCAGTGATTGGACAGGGTACAATGAGCAGTTCTTC.